The subject of this entry is one T cell receptor beta chain. Its antigen is unknown. The data were obtained in a study of CD8 T cells in ankylosing spondylitis. Whole-study findings and limits: Ankylosing spondylitis blood appeared to carry a characteristic TCR beta motif of 7 or 8 highly homologous variants. The study looked at matched synovial fluid samples from ankylosing spondylitis patients. Disease-linked clones were reported to be significantly enriched there.

J gave up 8 bases and V 4 bases, and 10 bases lay outside the gene matches. Germline V gene sequence: CDR1 SGHRS, CDR2 YFSETQ. This CDR3 comprises 14 residues. From the 5' RACE reads, TCRdb called clonotypes with MiXCR, one entry per CDR3 protein. This sample yields fewer than 750,000 distinct CDR3 sequences, of which roughly 19% are seen a single time; 19% belongs to the top ten. Sequencing input: blood, either unsorted or a sorted T cell fraction (not recorded which). This clonotype originated in a male donor with ankylosing spondylitis. The V call is TRBV5-1, the J call TRBJ1-2; 8 positions match TRBD1. CDR3 nucleotides: TGCGCCAGCAGCGAAATAACAGGGGGACGCGGCTACACCTTC. It is translated as CASSEITGGRGYTF.